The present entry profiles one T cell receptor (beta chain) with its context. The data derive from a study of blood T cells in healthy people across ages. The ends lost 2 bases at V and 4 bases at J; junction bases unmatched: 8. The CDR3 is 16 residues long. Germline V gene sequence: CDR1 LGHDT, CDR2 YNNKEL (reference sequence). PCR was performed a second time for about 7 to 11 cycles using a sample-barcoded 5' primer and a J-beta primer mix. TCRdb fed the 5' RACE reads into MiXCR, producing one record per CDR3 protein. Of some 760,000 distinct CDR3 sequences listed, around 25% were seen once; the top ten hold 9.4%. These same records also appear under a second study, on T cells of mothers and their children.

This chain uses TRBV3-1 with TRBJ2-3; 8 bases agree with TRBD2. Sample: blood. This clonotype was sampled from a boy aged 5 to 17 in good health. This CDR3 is CASSQHYGGAADTQYF. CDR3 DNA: TGTGCCAGCAGCCAACATTACGGGGGGGCCGCAGATACGCAGTATTTT.